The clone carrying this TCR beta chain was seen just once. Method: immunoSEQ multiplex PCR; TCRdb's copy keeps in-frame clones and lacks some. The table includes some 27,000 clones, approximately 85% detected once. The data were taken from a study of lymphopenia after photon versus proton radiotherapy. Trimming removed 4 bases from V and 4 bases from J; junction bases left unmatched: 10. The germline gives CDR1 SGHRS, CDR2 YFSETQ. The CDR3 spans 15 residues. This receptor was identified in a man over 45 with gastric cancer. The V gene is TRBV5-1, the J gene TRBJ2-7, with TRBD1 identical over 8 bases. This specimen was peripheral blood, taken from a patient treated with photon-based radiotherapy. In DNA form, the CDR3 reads TGCGCCAGCAGCCAAGGACAGGGCCGTGCGTACGAGCAGTACTTC. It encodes CASSQGQGRAYEQYF.